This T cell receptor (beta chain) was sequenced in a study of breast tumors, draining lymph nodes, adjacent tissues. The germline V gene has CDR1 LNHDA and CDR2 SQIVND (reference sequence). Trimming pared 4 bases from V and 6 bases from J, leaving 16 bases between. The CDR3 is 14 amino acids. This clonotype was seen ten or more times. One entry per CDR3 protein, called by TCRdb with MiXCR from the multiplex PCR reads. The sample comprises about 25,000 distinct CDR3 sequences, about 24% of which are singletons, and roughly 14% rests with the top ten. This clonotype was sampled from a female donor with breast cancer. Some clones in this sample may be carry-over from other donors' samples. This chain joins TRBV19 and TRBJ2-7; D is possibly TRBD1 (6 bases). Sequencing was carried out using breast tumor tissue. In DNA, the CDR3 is TGTGCCAGTAGTACCATGGGGGCTGGTGGCGAGCAGTACTTC. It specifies CASSTMGAGGEQYF.